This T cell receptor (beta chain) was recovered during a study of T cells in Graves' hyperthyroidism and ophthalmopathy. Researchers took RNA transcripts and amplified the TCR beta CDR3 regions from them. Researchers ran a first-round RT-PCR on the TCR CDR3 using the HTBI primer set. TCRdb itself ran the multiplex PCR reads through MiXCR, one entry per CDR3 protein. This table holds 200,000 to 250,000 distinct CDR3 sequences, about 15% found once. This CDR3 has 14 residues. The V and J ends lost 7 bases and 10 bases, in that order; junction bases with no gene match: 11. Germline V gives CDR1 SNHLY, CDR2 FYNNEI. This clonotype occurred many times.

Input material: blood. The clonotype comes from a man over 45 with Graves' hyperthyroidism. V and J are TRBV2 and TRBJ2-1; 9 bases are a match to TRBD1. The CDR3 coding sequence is TGTGCCAGCATAGTCGGGACAGGGAGTTGGGAGCAGTTCTTC. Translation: CASIVGTGSWEQFF.